A single sample is the source of the 28 T cell receptor beta chains below, sequenced in a study of response to subunit inactivated influenza vaccine. TCRdb passed the RT-PCR reads through MiXCR, listing each CDR3 protein once. This table holds about 540,000 distinct CDR3 sequences, roughly 15% found once. Sequenced here: PBMCs from blood, sampled less than 13 days after vaccination. The source is a man over 45 who received an inactivated influenza vaccine.

CDR3 in amino acids: CASSSGSYEQFF. CDR3 sequence (DNA): TGTGCCAGTAGTAGCGGGAGCTATGAGCAGTTCTTC. The chain employs TRBV21-1 and TRBJ2-1; no DNA check was done on the table's D call, TRBD2. TRBV21-1 is noted as a pseudogene. The CDR3 loop spans 12 amino acids.

This clonotype was observed a few times. V gene TRBV6-4 combines with J gene TRBJ2-2; 7 bases agree with TRBD2. V lost 0 bases and J lost 6; bases outside the gene matches: 4. CDR3 length equals 15 residues. Germline V gene data show CDR1 as MRHNA and CDR2 as SNTAGT. In nucleotides, the CDR3 is TGTGCCAGCAGTGACTCGGGAGGGAAGTCCGGGGAGCTGTTTTTT. Protein: CASSDSGGKSGELFF.

This clonotype was seen a single time. The rearrangement joins TRBV4-1 to TRBJ2-5; the D is unclear. V was cut by 1 base and J by 2 bases, with 11 bases left in between. This CDR3 has 15 amino acids. Germline assignment: CDR1 MGHRA and CDR2 YSYEKL. The CDR3: CASSQGYGLQETQYF. The CDR3 nucleotides are TGCGCCAGCAGCCAAGGTTATGGTTTACAAGAGACCCAGTACTTC.

The sample holds a few counts of this clonotype. This sequence joins TRBV24-1 and TRBJ2-5; D assignment may be TRBD1 or TRBD2 (6 bases each). V lost 9 bases, J lost 5 bases, and 18 bases lay in between. The CDR3 runs 14 residues. Germline CDR1 reads KGHDR; CDR2 reads SFDVKD. CDR3 bases: TGTGCCACCTCTGAACGGGGGCCTTGGGAGACCCAGTACTTC. It yields the protein CATSERGPWETQYF.

CDR3: CSIHSGRPSTDTQYF. The CDR3 nucleotides read TGCAGCATTCACAGCGGGAGGCCTAGCACAGATACGCAGTATTTT. The genes are TRBV29-1 and TRBJ2-3; TRBD2 aligns across 9 bases. Germline CDR1 and CDR2: SQVTM and ANQGSEA. The CDR3 spans 15 residues. The V segment lost 8 bases and the J segment 0 bases; nucleotides outside the gene matches: 9.

In this sample, this clonotype turned up a few times. This sequence joins TRBV7-2 and TRBJ2-2; 9 bases line up with TRBD1. Germline trimming cut 4 bases from V and 9 bases from J; bases unmatched to any gene: 6. CDR1 and CDR2 (germline): SGHTA, FQGNSA. This CDR3 has 14 amino acids. The DNA for the CDR3 is TGTGCCAGCAGCTATGGGACAGGGAATAGGGAGCTGTTTTTT. Translation: CASSYGTGNRELFF.

This clonotype was picked up many times. The chain uses TRBV20-1 and TRBJ1-2; a weak D match, TRBD1 (5 bases). The CDR3 loop spans 12 amino acids. Germline CDR1 and CDR2: DFQATT and SNEGSKA (reference sequence). V was cut by 3 bases and J by 7 bases, with 12 bases left in between. The CDR3 here is CSARRGDSGYTF. In DNA, the CDR3 is TGCAGTGCTAGGCGAGGGGACTCTGGCTACACCTTC.

J is TRBJ2-1 and V is TRBV14, with TRBD2 matching 10 bases. CDR1 SGHDN and CDR2 FVKESK come from the germline V gene. The junction had 9 bases not matched to a gene; V was cut back by 4 bases and J by 9 bases. This CDR3 region has 15 residues. CDR3 protein: CASSLQTSGYSEQFF. As DNA, the CDR3 is TGTGCCAGCAGCCTACAGACTAGCGGGTATAGTGAGCAGTTCTTC.

In its sample, this clonotype was seen a few times. The chain couples TRBV5-1 to TRBJ1-1, with 7 bases fitting TRBD1. The CDR3 has 15 amino acids. Germline loops: CDR1 SGHRS, CDR2 YFSETQ. The V and J ends lost 3 bases and 3 bases, in that order; junction bases with no gene match: 8. The CDR3 coding sequence is TGCGCCAGCAGCTGGGGACAGAATTTGGACACTGAAGCTTTCTTT. Encoded protein: CASSWGQNLDTEAFF.

This sequence joins TRBV28 and TRBJ2-7; unclear D gene. CDR3 length equals 14 residues. Germline V gene data show CDR1 as MDHEN and CDR2 as SYDVKM. Trimming pared 3 bases from V and 0 bases from J, leaving 9 bases between. CDR3 sequence (DNA): TGTGCCAGCAGTTTTGACCCGACCTCCTACGAGCAGTACTTC. This translates into CASSFDPTSYEQYF.

This clonotype was observed a handful of times. CDR3 DNA sequence: TGCGCCAGCAGCATGGGACGGACGAACACTGAAGCTTTCTTT. This encodes CASSMGRTNTEAFF. The gene calls are TRBV5-1 and TRBJ1-1, with D perhaps matching TRBD1 (5 bases). CDR1 is SGHRS and CDR2 is YFSETQ in the germline V gene. The CDR3 spans 14 residues. Trimming took off 4 bases at V and 1 base at J, with 11 bases between the two ends.

This chain connects TRBV20-1 to TRBJ2-7; possible D gene TRBD1, 6 bases. The germline V gene encodes CDR1 DFQATT and CDR2 SNEGSKA (reference sequence). The ends were cut back, 5 bases at V and 2 bases at J, with 10 bases in the middle. CDR3 length equals 12 residues. CDR3 bases: TGCAGTGCTGGCCGGGACACCTACGAGCAGTACTTC. The encoded protein is CSAGRDTYEQYF.

J is TRBJ1-5 and V is TRBV6-1, with D uncertain. The V and J ends lost 5 bases and 0 bases respectively, with 11 bases between them. Germline V gene lookup returns CDR1 MNHNS and CDR2 SASEGT. The CDR3 runs 15 residues. CDR3 DNA sequence: TGTGCCAGCAGTCTCGGGAGATTTAGCAATCAGCCCCAGCATTTT. Protein sequence: CASSLGRFSNQPQHF.

The sample holds a few counts of this clonotype. The rearrangement links TRBV11-2 to TRBJ2-7, with 8 bases identical to TRBD1. V shed 4 bases, J shed 1 base, and the junction held 6 bases outside the gene matches. This CDR3 comprises 15 residues. The germline CDR1 and CDR2 sequences are SGHAT and FQNNGV. Here the CDR3 reads CASSSLQGVSYEQYF. In DNA, the CDR3 is TGTGCCAGCAGCTCCCTACAGGGGGTATCCTACGAGCAGTACTTC. The full variable domain, completed using reference TRBV11-2 and TRBJ2-7, is EAGVAQSPRYKIIEKRQSVAFWCNPISGHATLYWYQQILGQGPKLLIQFQNNGVVDDSQLPKDRFSAERLKGVDSTLKIQPAKLEDSAVYLCASSSLQGVSYEQYFGPGTRLTVT.

This chain links TRBV27 with TRBJ2-7; 9 nucleotides line up with TRBD1. The germline V gene encodes CDR1 MNHEY and CDR2 SMNVEV (reference sequence). V lost 4 bases and J lost 5; bases outside the gene matches: 6. The CDR3 totals 14 residues. CDR3 sequence reads: CASSSTTGGDEQYF. The CDR3 region has the DNA TGTGCCAGCAGTTCCACTACAGGGGGCGACGAGCAGTACTTC.

The table lists this clonotype with a few counts. This sequence joins TRBV7-2 and TRBJ2-3; the D gene is possibly TRBD2 (7 bases). V was trimmed by 2 bases and J by 0 bases, leaving 12 bases between them. Germline V gives CDR1 SGHTA, CDR2 FQGNSA. This CDR3 region has 16 residues. CDR3 in DNA: TGTGCCAGCAGCTTATATCGGGGGGCTAGCACAGATACGCAGTATTTT. Its translation: CASSLYRGASTDTQYF.

This chain links TRBV7-8 with TRBJ1-4; D is ambiguous. Deletions cut 2 bases from V and 0 bases from J, with 13 bases between. CDR1 and CDR2 (germline): SGHVS, FQNEAQ. The CDR3 length is 17 residues. Here the CDR3 DNA reads TGTGCCAGCAGCTTACATATGGGGATCCCAACTAATGAAAAACTGTTTTTT. As protein: CASSLHMGIPTNEKLFF.

The chain employs TRBV9 and TRBJ2-7; 9 nucleotides agree with TRBD1. Germline V gene sequence: CDR1 SGDLS, CDR2 YYNGEE. The CDR3 consists of 15 residues. With 0 bases clipped from V and 8 bases from J, the junction kept 9 bases outside the gene matches. CDR3 nucleotides: TGTGCCAGCAGCGTAGATACCGGACAGGGGTTACAGCAGTACTTC. It is translated as CASSVDTGQGLQQYF.

This clonotype was found a few times. This chain uses TRBV12-3 or TRBV12-4 with TRBJ2-5; the match to TRBD2 covers 11 bases. The V gene end was trimmed by 5 bases and the J gene end by 3 bases; junction bases not matched to a gene: 2. This CDR3 is 14 amino acids long. CDR3 region: CASSVTSGEETQYF. The CDR3 DNA reads TGTGCCAGCAGTGTGACTAGCGGGGAAGAGACCCAGTACTTC.

The chain uses TRBV4-1 and TRBJ2-3; D is uncertain. CDR1 and CDR2 from the germline V gene are MGHRA and YSYEKL. V was trimmed by 6 bases and J by 6 bases, leaving 13 bases between them. This CDR3 has 13 residues. CDR3 amino acids: CASRSIQGDTQYF. For the CDR3, the DNA is TGCGCCAGCAGATCCATACAAGGCGATACGCAGTATTTT.

In this sample, this clonotype turned up many times. The rearrangement uses TRBV7-2 and TRBJ2-2, with 13 bases lining up with TRBD2. The CDR3 has 17 residues. Germline V gives CDR1 SGHTA, CDR2 FQGNSA. The trim removed 6 bases at V and 6 bases at J, leaving 10 bases unmatched. The CDR3 nucleotides are TGTGCCAGCAGGTCGTATACCGGGACTAGCGGGGCCGGGGAGCTGTTTTTT. Amino acid sequence: CASRSYTGTSGAGELFF.

The rearrangement joins TRBV5-1 to TRBJ1-3; 9 positions agree with TRBD1. CDR3 length: 15 residues. Germline loops: CDR1 SGHRS, CDR2 YFSETQ. V lost 0 bases and J lost 5; bases outside the gene matches: 3. As DNA, the CDR3 is TGCGCCAGCAGCTTGGCGGGACAGGGTAGAAACACCATATATTTT. It translates to CASSLAGQGRNTIYF.

J is TRBJ2-2 and V is TRBV7-8; TRBD2 matches 14 bases. The length of the CDR3 is 17 residues. Unmatched junction bases numbered 3, after V lost 4 bases and J lost 2 bases. The germline CDR1 and CDR2 sequences are SGHVS and FQNEAQ. DNA of the CDR3: TGTGCCAGCAGCTGGGGACTAGCGGGGGCAAACACCGGGGAGCTGTTTTTT. Translation: CASSWGLAGANTGELFF. The full variable domain, with the rest looked up from reference TRBV7-8 and TRBJ2-2, is GAGVSQSPRYKVAKRGQDVALRCDPISGHVSLFWYQQALGQGPEFLTYFQNEAQLDKSGLPSDRFFAERPEGSVSTLKIQRTQQEDSAVYLCASSWGLAGANTGELFFGEGSRLTVL.

V and J are TRBV21-1 and TRBJ2-3; the table assigns TRBD2, which was not confirmed against the DNA. TRBV21-1 is termed a pseudogene. The CDR3 totals 18 residues. CDR3 protein: CASSKAGTSGGTRDTQYF. Here the CDR3 DNA reads TGTGCCAGCAGCAAAGCCGGGACTAGCGGGGGGACAAGAGATACGCAGTATTTT.

The rearrangement links TRBV7-2 to TRBJ2-3, with D maybe TRBD2 (6 bases). Germline CDR1 SGHTA, CDR2 FQGNSA. This CDR3 has 15 residues. Trimming left V 0 bases short and J 6 bases short, with 13 bases between. This CDR3 reads CASSLAGGPQDTQYF. The CDR3, as DNA: TGTGCCAGCAGCTTAGCGGGGGGTCCCCAGGATACGCAGTATTTT.

This clonotype was recorded many times. The chain combines TRBV5-5 with TRBJ2-5; TRBD2 might be the D (5 bases). V was trimmed by 4 bases and J by 1 base, leaving 17 bases between them. CDR1 is SGHKS, CDR2 YYEKEE, per germline (reference sequence). The CDR3 runs 16 residues. The CDR3 reads CASSIAPSKGQETQYF. CDR3 DNA sequence: TGTGCCAGCAGCATAGCGCCTAGCAAGGGCCAAGAGACCCAGTACTTC.

The chain employs TRBV6-2 or TRBV6-3 and TRBJ2-1; D is possibly TRBD2 (5 bases). Germline loops: CDR1 MNHEY, CDR2 SVGEGT. The ends were cut back, 2 bases at V and 0 bases at J, with 17 bases in the middle. The CDR3 has 18 amino acids. Here the CDR3 reads CASSYTLPRTSSYNEQFF. The CDR3 region has the DNA TGTGCCAGCAGTTACACCTTGCCGAGAACTAGCTCCTACAATGAGCAGTTCTTC.

The chain employs TRBV7-2 and TRBJ2-2; D is unresolved. This CDR3 contains 15 residues. Germline CDR1 SGHTA, CDR2 FQGNSA. V shed 1 base and J shed 4 bases, with 10 bases lying between them. CDR3 sequence: CASSLEGTVTGELFF. The CDR3 DNA reads TGTGCCAGCAGCTTAGAGGGAACCGTCACCGGGGAGCTGTTTTTT.